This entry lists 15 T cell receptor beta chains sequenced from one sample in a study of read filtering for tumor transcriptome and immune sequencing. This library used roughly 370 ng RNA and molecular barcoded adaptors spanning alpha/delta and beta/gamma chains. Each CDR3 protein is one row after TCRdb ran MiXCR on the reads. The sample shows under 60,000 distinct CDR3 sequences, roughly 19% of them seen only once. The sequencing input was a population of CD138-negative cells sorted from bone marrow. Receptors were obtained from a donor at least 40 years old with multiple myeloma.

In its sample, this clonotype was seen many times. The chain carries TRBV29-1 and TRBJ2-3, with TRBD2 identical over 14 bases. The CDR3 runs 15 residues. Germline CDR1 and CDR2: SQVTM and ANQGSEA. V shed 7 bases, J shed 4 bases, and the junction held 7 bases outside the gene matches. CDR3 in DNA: TGCAGCGCTTTGGGACTAGCGGGAGCTCCAGATACGCAGTATTTT. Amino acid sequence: CSALGLAGAPDTQYF.

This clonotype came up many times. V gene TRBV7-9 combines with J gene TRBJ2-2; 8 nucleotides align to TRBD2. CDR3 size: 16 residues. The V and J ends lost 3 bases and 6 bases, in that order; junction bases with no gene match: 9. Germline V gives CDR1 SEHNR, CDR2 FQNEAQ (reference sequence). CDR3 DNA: TGTGCCAGCAGCTTGCAAGCGGGAGTGGGGCCCGGGGAGCTGTTTTTT. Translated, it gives CASSLQAGVGPGELFF. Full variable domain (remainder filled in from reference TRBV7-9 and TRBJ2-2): DTGVSQNPRHKITKRGQNVTFRCDPISEHNRLYWYRQTLGQGPEFLTYFQNEAQLEKSRLLSDRFSAERPKGSFSTLEIQRTEQGDSAMYLCASSLQAGVGPGELFFGEGSRLTVL.

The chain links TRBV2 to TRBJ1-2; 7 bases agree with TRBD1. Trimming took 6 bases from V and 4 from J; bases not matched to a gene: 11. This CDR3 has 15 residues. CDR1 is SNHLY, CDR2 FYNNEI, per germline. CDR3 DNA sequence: TGTGCCAGCAGAGGGACAGCAATAGCTTCCTATGGCTACACCTTC. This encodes CASRGTAIASYGYTF.

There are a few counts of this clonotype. In DNA form, the CDR3 reads TGTGCCAGCAGCTTGGGGGGCAGGGCAGCTTTCTTT. This sequence encodes CASSLGGRAAFF. The V call is TRBV5-6, the J call TRBJ1-1, with TRBD1 as a possible D gene (5 bases). Germline V gene lookup returns CDR1 SGHDT and CDR2 YYEEEE. V was shortened by 0 bases and J by 10 bases, with 10 bases between the two germline ends. The CDR3 totals 12 residues.

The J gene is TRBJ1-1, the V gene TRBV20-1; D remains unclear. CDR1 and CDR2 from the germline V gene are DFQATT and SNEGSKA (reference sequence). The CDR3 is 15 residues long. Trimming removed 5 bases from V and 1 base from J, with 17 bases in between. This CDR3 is CSAQITSPSNTEAFF. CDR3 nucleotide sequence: TGCAGTGCTCAAATAACCTCGCCATCGAACACTGAAGCTTTCTTT.

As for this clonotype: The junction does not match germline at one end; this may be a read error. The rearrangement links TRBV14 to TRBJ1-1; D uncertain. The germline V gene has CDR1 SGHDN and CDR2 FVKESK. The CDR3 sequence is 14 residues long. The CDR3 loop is CAGSPRDLNTEALF. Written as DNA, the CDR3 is TGTGCCGGCAGCCCCCGGGATCTGAACACTGAAGCTCTCTTT.

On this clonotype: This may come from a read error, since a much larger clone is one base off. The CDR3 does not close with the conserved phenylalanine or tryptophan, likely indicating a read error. CDR3 residues: CASARAQRVQLNTGELFL. DNA of the CDR3: TGTGCCAGTGCAAGGGCACAGAGAGTTCAACTTAACACCGGGGAGCTGTTTCTT. The genes are TRBV19 and TRBJ2-2; D remains ambiguous. Trimming took 8 bases from V and 2 from J, leaving 24 bases between them. Germline V gene sequence: CDR1 LNHDA, CDR2 SQIVND (reference sequence). The CDR3 consists of 18 residues.

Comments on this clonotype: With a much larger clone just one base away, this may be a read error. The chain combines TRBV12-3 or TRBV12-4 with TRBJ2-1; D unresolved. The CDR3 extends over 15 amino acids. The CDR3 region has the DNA TGTGCCAGCAGTTTTGGTTTTGGATGGGGAAATGGGCAGTTCTTC. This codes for CASSFGFGWGNGQFF.

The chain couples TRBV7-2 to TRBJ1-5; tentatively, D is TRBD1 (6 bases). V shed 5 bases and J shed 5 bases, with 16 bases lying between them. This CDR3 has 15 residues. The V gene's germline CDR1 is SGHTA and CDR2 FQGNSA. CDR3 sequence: CASSHPETGHQPQHF. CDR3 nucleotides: TGTGCCAGCAGCCACCCCGAGACAGGCCATCAGCCCCAGCATTTT.

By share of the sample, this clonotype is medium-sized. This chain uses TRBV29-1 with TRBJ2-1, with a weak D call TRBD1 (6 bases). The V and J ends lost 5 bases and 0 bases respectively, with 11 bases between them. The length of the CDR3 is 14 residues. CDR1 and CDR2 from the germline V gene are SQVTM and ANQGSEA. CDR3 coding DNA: TGCAGCGTTTGGACAGAGAGCTCCTACAATGAGCAGTTCTTC. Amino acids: CSVWTESSYNEQFF.

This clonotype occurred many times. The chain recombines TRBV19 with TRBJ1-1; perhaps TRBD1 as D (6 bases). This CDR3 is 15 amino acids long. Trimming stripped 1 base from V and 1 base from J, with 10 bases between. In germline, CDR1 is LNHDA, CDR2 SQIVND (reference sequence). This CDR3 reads CASSIGGQRNTEAFF. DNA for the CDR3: TGTGCCAGTAGTATAGGAGGACAGCGGAACACTGAAGCTTTCTTT.

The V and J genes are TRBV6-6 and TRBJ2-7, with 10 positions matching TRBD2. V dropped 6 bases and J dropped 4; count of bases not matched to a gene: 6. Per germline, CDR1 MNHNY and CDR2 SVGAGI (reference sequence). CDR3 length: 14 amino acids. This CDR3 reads CASRYRTSGYEQYF. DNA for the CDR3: TGTGCCAGCAGATACAGGACTAGCGGTTACGAGCAGTACTTC.

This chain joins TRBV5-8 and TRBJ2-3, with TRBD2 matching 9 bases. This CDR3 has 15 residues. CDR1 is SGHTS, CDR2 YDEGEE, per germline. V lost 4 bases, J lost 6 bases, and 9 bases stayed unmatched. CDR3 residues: CASSKMTSGADTQYF. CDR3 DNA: TGTGCCAGCAGCAAAATGACTAGCGGCGCCGATACGCAGTATTTT.

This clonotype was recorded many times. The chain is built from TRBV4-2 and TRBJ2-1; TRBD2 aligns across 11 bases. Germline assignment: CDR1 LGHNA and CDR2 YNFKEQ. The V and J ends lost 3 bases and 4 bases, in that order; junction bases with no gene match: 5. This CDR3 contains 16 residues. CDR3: CASSQGLAVGYNEQFF. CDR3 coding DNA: TGTGCCAGCAGCCAGGGACTAGCGGTCGGGTACAATGAGCAGTTCTTC.

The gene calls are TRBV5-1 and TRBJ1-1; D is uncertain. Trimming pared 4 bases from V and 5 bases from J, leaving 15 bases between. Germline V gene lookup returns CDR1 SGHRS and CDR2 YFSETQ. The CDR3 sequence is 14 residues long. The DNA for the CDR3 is TGCGCCAGCAGCCGTGAGGAGTTAGGGACTGAAGCTTTCTTT. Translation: CASSREELGTEAFF. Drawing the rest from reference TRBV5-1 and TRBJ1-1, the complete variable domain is KAGVTQTPRYLIKTRGQQVTLSCSPISGHRSVSWYQQTPGQGLQFLFEYFSETQRNKGNFPGRFSGRQFSNSRSEMNVSTLELGDSALYLCASSREELGTEAFFGQGTRLTVV.